This is a list of T cell receptor beta chains from one sample in a study of shared clonotypes between healthy human individuals. Data came from immunoSEQ multiplex PCR; TCRdb stores just in-frame clones and leaves some out. The sample consists of 2 million or so clones, roughly 94% of them appearing once. The sample comprised naive CD4+ T cells sorted from blood. These receptor sequences come from a man between 18 and 35 years old in good health. CDR3s include the opening cysteine and the closing phenylalanine or tryptophan.

v_call	j_call	cdr3_aa
TRBV6-5	TRBJ2-1	CASSYSSLAGANEQFF
TRBV2	TRBJ1-5	CASSEQGKAQPQHF
TRBV29-1	TRBJ2-3	CSAAETGTADTQYF
TRBV6-1	TRBJ2-7	CASSSTVEQYF
TRBV2	TRBJ1-2	CASSWGNYGYTF
TRBV6-6	TRBJ2-7	CAIGPGTGGYEQYF
TRBV6-5	TRBJ2-7	CASSMDAGVYEQYF
TRBV7-8	TRBJ1-5	CASSLTWGSNQPQHF
TRBV6-4	TRBJ2-3	CASSVRAGTGVDTQYF
TRBV10-3	TRBJ1-1	CAISNGRKNTEAFF
TRBV5-8	TRBJ1-4	CASSLGTGGNEKLFF
TRBV5-1	TRBJ2-1	CASSIGQSYNEQFF
TRBV28	TRBJ2-5	CASSPPGASGYQETQYF
TRBV30	TRBJ2-2	CAWRLAGGTGELFF
TRBV19	TRBJ2-6	CASRFADSGANVLTF
TRBV19	TRBJ2-5	CASSMGTPGTQYF
TRBV30	TRBJ2-7	CAWGREVLYEQYF
TRBV27	TRBJ2-2	CASSFHRTGNPTGELFF
TRBV7-9	TRBJ1-1	CASSLGGGMNTEAFF
TRBV5-1	TRBJ2-3	CASSLAFRDTQYF
TRBV7-9	TRBJ2-2	CASSLGMQAVVNTGELFF